This T cell receptor beta chain was identified during a study of blood T cell repertoires in COVID-19. Study information: The study drew acute and convalescent COVID-19 samples from the United States, Italy and Spain. T cells, B-cell-depleted T cells, or PBMCs provided the cDNA or gDNA that served as material.

Trimming cost V 4 bases and J 0 bases; bases outside gene matches: 8. This CDR3 region has 16 residues. The germline V gene has CDR1 KGHSH and CDR2 LQKENI. Source study methods: Reference gene primer amplification yielded estimated nucleated cell counts. Sequencing used immunoSEQ multiplex PCR; TCRdb keeps in-frame clones, though not all of them. Clone size and V and J calls were adopted from that table, with D and trimming inferred from the DNA. The sample has under 200,000 clones; approximately 91% are singletons. Source material: peripheral blood. The clonotype comes from a man aged 18 to 30 with active or convalescent COVID-19. This chain uses TRBV18 with TRBJ1-1; TRBD1 agrees at 7 bases. The CDR3 nucleotides are TGTGCCAGCTCACAAAGGGACAGAACAATGAACACTGAAGCTTTCTTT. The encoded protein is CASSQRDRTMNTEAFF.